These T cell receptor beta chains were read from a single sample in a study of CD8 T cells in ankylosing spondylitis. TCRdb passed the 5' RACE reads through MiXCR, listing each CDR3 protein once. The sample yields about 440,000 distinct CDR3 sequences, 17% seen once. Sequencing was done on a sample of blood, either unsorted or a sorted T cell fraction (not recorded which). These receptor sequences come from a male donor with ankylosing spondylitis. CDR3s include the opening cysteine and the closing phenylalanine or tryptophan. A D gene is named only where the DNA matches it firmly. Expanded clones are given a class, and other clones once, few, many or no size at all.

TRBV19	few	.	TRBJ2-4	TGTGCCAGTAGTCCCTCGGGGTTCCTAGCCAAAAACATTCAGTACTTC	CASSPSGFLAKNIQYF
TRBV7-2	few	.	TRBJ2-7	TGTGCCAGCAGCTTGTCGGTGACGGACTCCTACGAGCAGTACTTC	CASSLSVTDSYEQYF
TRBV20-1	few	.	TRBJ1-2	TGCAGTGCTAGAGGACAAGGCCCTTTCTATGGCTACACCTTC	CSARGQGPFYGYTF
TRBV20-1	few	TRBD2	TRBJ2-7	TGCAGTGCAACTAGCGGATTTAGCTCCTACGAGCAGTACTTC	CSATSGFSSYEQYF
TRBV20-1	.	.	TRBJ1-6	TGCAGTGCCCCAGCCGGACATCATGCCCTCCACTTT	CSAPAGHHALHF
TRBV14	few	.	TRBJ1-1	TGTGCCAGCAGTCTCGCCCGGACTGAAGCTTTCTTT	CASSLARTEAFF
TRBV30	.	.	TRBJ1-3	TGTGCCTGGAGTGTAGACGTCGGAAACACCATATATTTT	CAWSVDVGNTIYF
TRBV5-1	many	TRBD2	TRBJ2-1	TGCGCCAGCAGCTTGGTCGCCCAGCGGGGGAACAATGAGCAGTTCTTC	CASSLVAQRGNNEQFF
TRBV11-2	once	.	TRBJ1-1	TGTGCCAGCAGCCCCCGGGCTGTACGTTTCCGGGGGGAGACTGAAGCTTTCTTT	CASSPRAVRFRGETEAFF
TRBV24-1	many	TRBD2	TRBJ2-2	TGTGCCACCAGTGACGCTATAGCGGGAGCAATCACCGGGGAGCTGTTTTTT	CATSDAIAGAITGELFF
TRBV12-3/TRBV12-4	many	TRBD1	TRBJ2-1	TGTGCCAGCAGCCAAGGGGGCGGGCCTGGGAAAGAGCAGTTCTTC	CASSQGGGPGKEQFF
TRBV10-2	few	.	TRBJ1-5	TGCGCCAGCAGTGTGAAGAGGCAGGGGAATCAGCCCCAGCATTTT	CASSVKRQGNQPQHF
TRBV13	.	.	TRBJ2-3	TGTGCCAGCAGCCCTCGGAGGCGGACAGATACGCAGTATTTT	CASSPRRRTDTQYF
TRBV20-1	.	.	TRBJ2-7	TGCAGTGCTAGTAGGGCAGGGTTACCCGGTACCTTTTTCGACGAGCAGTACTTC	CSASRAGLPGTFFDEQYF
TRBV20-1	few	TRBD1	TRBJ2-5	TGCAGTGCAACTTCCGGGACAGGGAATCAAGAGACCCAGTACTTC	CSATSGTGNQETQYF
TRBV15	.	TRBD1	TRBJ1-5	TGTGCCACCAGCAGGACAGGGGGGAATCAGCCCCAGCATTTT	CATSRTGGNQPQHF
TRBV4-1	.	TRBD1	TRBJ1-5	TGCGCCAGCAGCCCCGCAGCAGGGGGGGGTTTGAGCAATCAGCCCCAGCATTTT	CASSPAAGGGLSNQPQHF
TRBV29-1	many	.	TRBJ1-3	TGCAGCGTTGAGGTGTCGGGAAACACCATATATTTT	CSVEVSGNTIYF
TRBV10-2	.	.	TRBJ2-7	TGCGCCAGCAGTGATACGGGGGCGCTGAGGAACTTC	CASSDTGALRNF
TRBV27	many	.	TRBJ1-5	TGTGCCAGCAGTTTCGGGGGAAGCAATCAGCCCCAGCATTTT	CASSFGGSNQPQHF
TRBV24-1	.	.	TRBJ2-1	TGTGCCACCAGTGCTAACCCGAATGAGCAGTTCTTC	CATSANPNEQFF
TRBV3-1	.	TRBD1	TRBJ1-4	TGTGCCAGCAGCCAGACCGGGACAGGGAAGGAAAAACTGTTTTTT	CASSQTGTGKEKLFF
TRBV20-1	many	.	TRBJ2-1	TGCAGTGCTAGACACGCGTCCCGGCAGTTCTTC	CSARHASRQFF
TRBV5-1	many	.	TRBJ1-1	TGCGCCAGCACAGGAGAATGGGGTAGGACTGAAGCTTTCTTT	CASTGEWGRTEAFF